The clone carrying this T cell receptor beta chain appeared a few times. The antigen is undetermined. The data belong to a study of cytotoxic CD8 clonotypes in ibrutinib-treated CLL. Study-level findings and limits: Clonality went up at ibrutinib response and then declined back toward baseline at progression. There were few public clonotypes, and on treatment they contracted or stayed stable. In comparison with age-matched healthy donors, baseline clonality was higher and tracked circulating CD8+ T-cell counts.

The repertoire was sequenced with immunoSEQ multiplex PCR; TCRdb's copy has only in-frame clones and lacks some. The table includes approximately 23,000 clones, approximately 81% detected once. The TCR originated in a human donor with chronic lymphocytic leukemia. Material: PBMCs, obtained before ibrutinib treatment.

The CDR3 DNA reads TGCGCCAGCAGCATCGGGACTAGCCGAGATAGGTTCGAGCAGTACTTC. Translating it yields CASSIGTSRDRFEQYF. This chain links TRBV5-1 with TRBJ2-7; the match to TRBD2 covers 9 bases. The CDR3 spans 16 residues. V was pared by 4 bases and J by 6 bases, with 14 bases of the junction left unmatched. Germline V gives CDR1 SGHRS, CDR2 YFSETQ.